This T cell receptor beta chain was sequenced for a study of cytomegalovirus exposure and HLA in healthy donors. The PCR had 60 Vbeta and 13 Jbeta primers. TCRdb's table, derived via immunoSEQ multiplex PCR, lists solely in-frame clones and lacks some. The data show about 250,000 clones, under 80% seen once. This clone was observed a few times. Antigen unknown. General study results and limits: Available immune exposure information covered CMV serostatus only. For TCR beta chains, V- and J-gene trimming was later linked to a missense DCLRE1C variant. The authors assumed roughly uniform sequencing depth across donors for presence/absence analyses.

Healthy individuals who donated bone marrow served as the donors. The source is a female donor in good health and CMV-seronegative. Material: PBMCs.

The CDR3 nucleotides are TGCAGCGCTACATCGGTGGTGACTAGAGATATCGAGCAGTACTTC. Translating it yields CSATSVVTRDIEQYF. The chain has TRBV29-1 and TRBJ2-7; D is possibly TRBD2 (6 bases). Trimming removed 7 bases at V and 6 bases at J, with 25 bases between. Looked up from germline, CDR1 is SQVTM and CDR2 is ANQGSEA. The CDR3 is 15 residues long.